This entry lists 19 T cell receptor beta chains sequenced from one sample in a study of graft-versus-host responses after intestinal transplantation. The table came from immunoSEQ multiplex PCR; TCRdb's copy has only in-frame clones and leaves some out. The repertoire holds around 45,000 clones, about 95% seen once, with about 1.6% in the top ten. This sample comprised PBMCs, obtained about 350 days after intestinal transplant. These receptors all stem from a human patient who received an intestinal transplant, so some T cells may come from the graft donor.

The chain employs TRBV11-2 and TRBJ2-1, with D uncertain. Germline V gene sequence: CDR1 SGHAT, CDR2 FQNNGV. The CDR3 is 14 amino acids. Trimming took 5 bases from V and 0 from J, leaving 8 bases between them. The CDR3 reads CASSGSSSYNEQFF. The DNA for the CDR3 is TGTGCCAGCAGCGGGTCGAGCTCCTACAATGAGCAGTTCTTC.

The chain joins TRBV19 to TRBJ2-1, with D perhaps TRBD2 (6 bases). V gave up 1 base and J gave up 8 bases, with 9 bases separating them. This CDR3 comprises 13 residues. The germline gives CDR1 LNHDA, CDR2 SQIVND (reference sequence). The CDR3, as DNA: TGTGCCAGTAGTATAGCGGGAGCGGATGAGCAGTTCTTC. Amino acid sequence: CASSIAGADEQFF.

V gene TRBV27 combines with J gene TRBJ2-1, with D possibly being TRBD2 (6 bases). V was pared by 7 bases and J by 8 bases, with 15 bases between. The CDR3 sequence is 13 residues long. The germline V gene has CDR1 MNHEY and CDR2 SMNVEV (reference sequence). This CDR3 is CASKGTPSDEQFF. For the CDR3, the DNA is TGTGCCAGCAAAGGGACTCCTTCAGATGAGCAGTTCTTC.

V gene TRBV2 combines with J gene TRBJ2-6; no definite D call. V dropped 8 bases and J dropped 0 bases, with 8 bases sitting between them. This CDR3 is built from 14 residues. CDR1 SNHLY and CDR2 FYNNEI come from the germline V gene. CDR3 residues: CASLSDSGANVLTF. Written as DNA, the CDR3 is TGTGCCAGCCTCAGTGACTCTGGGGCCAACGTCCTGACTTTC.

The chain has TRBV6-6 and TRBJ2-1; a possible D gene is TRBD1 (6 bases). The CDR3 is 15 residues long. Germline assignment: CDR1 MNHNY and CDR2 SVGAGI (reference sequence). V dropped 4 bases and J dropped 5 bases, with 15 bases sitting between them. CDR3 DNA sequence: TGTGCCAGCAGTTCACAAGAAAGGGGGAACAATGAGCAGTTCTTC. It is translated as CASSSQERGNNEQFF.

In regard to this clone: The junction does not match germline at one end; this may be a read error. This chain links TRBV2 with TRBJ2-2, with 9 bases that match TRBD2. CDR3 size: 14 residues. Germline lookup yields CDR1 SNHLY and CDR2 FYNNEI. CDR3 sequence reads: CASREAGGTGELFF. DNA for the CDR3: TGTGCCAGCAGAGAAGCGGGGGGTACCGGGGAGCTGTTTTTT.

CDR3 residues: CASSLDEGDRVNNEQFF. For the CDR3, the DNA is TGTGCCAGCAGCTTAGATGAGGGGGACCGGGTCAACAATGAGCAGTTCTTC. The rearrangement links TRBV11-3 to TRBJ2-1; perhaps TRBD1 as D (6 bases). The germline CDR1 and CDR2 sequences are SGHNT and YENEEA. Trimming shortened V by 0 bases and J by 5 bases, and 17 bases separated the two germline ends. The length of the CDR3 is 17 residues.

The chain uses TRBV28 and TRBJ1-1; possible D gene TRBD1, 6 bases. Trimming removed 10 bases at V and 9 bases at J, with 18 bases between. Germline V gene sequence: CDR1 MDHEN, CDR2 SYDVKM. The CDR3 totals 12 residues. The DNA of the CDR3 is TGTGCCACCAACAACCCAGGGGCGAAAGCTTTCTTT. It translates to CATNNPGAKAFF. Using reference TRBV28 and TRBJ1-1 for the parts outside the CDR3, the full variable domain is DVKVTQSSRYLVKRTGEKVFLECVQDMDHENMFWYRQDPGLGLRLIYFSYDVKMKEKGDIPEGYSVSREKKERFSLILESASTNQTSMYLCATNNPGAKAFFGQGTRLTVV.

V is TRBV7-2 and J is TRBJ2-1, with 7 positions matching TRBD2. Looked up from germline, CDR1 is SGHTA and CDR2 is FQGNSA. The CDR3 runs 14 residues. The junction had 5 bases not matched to a gene; V was cut back by 2 bases and J by 7 bases. The chain's CDR3 is CASSLLGGPNEQFF. The CDR3, as DNA: TGTGCCAGCAGCTTATTGGGAGGGCCAAATGAGCAGTTCTTC.

This chain uses TRBV6-6 with TRBJ1-5; 7 nucleotides align to TRBD1. Germline CDR1 and CDR2: MNHNY and SVGAGI (reference sequence). Trimming cost V 7 bases and J 5 bases; bases outside gene matches: 5. The length of the CDR3 is 13 residues. This CDR3 reads CASTIQGYQPQHF. CDR3 nucleotides: TGTGCCAGCACGATACAGGGGTATCAGCCCCAGCATTTT.

V is TRBV9 and J is TRBJ1-4; TRBD1 matches 7 bases. The CDR3 loop spans 14 amino acids. Germline CDR1 reads SGDLS; CDR2 reads YYNGEE. Trimming took 3 bases from V and 8 from J; bases not matched to a gene: 7. CDR3 sequence: CASSGTGTREKLFF. The CDR3 coding sequence is TGTGCCAGCAGCGGGACAGGTACTCGGGAAAAACTGTTTTTT.

The chain employs TRBV14 and TRBJ2-5; 11 positions match TRBD1. V lost 6 bases, J lost 4 bases, and 7 bases stayed unmatched. CDR3 size: 15 residues. The V gene's germline CDR1 is SGHDN and CDR2 FVKESK. DNA of the CDR3: TGTGCCAGCAGGGAATCAGGGACAGGGGGAGAGACCCAGTACTTC. Its protein is CASRESGTGGETQYF.

This chain uses TRBV9 with TRBJ2-3; D is possibly TRBD2 (5 bases). This CDR3 comprises 16 residues. The germline V gene encodes CDR1 SGDLS and CDR2 YYNGEE. V shed 3 bases and J shed 2 bases, with 16 bases lying between them. DNA of the CDR3: TGTGCCAGCAGCGCCCCGGACTCAAAGCTCACAGATACGCAGTATTTT. Translated, it gives CASSAPDSKLTDTQYF.

The J gene is TRBJ2-3, the V gene TRBV6-5, with 7 bases fitting TRBD2. The ends lost 7 bases at V and 1 base at J; junction bases unmatched: 8. Looked up from germline, CDR1 is MNHEY and CDR2 is SVGAGI. The CDR3 loop spans 15 amino acids. The CDR3 spells CASILSAGGTDTQYF. The DNA of the CDR3 is TGTGCCAGCATTCTTTCCGCGGGAGGCACAGATACGCAGTATTTT.

V usage is TRBV6-6 and J usage is TRBJ1-2; the D gene is possibly TRBD1 (5 bases). The germline V and J ends were trimmed by 7 bases and 8 bases, with 11 bases remaining between them. The germline gives CDR1 MNHNY, CDR2 SVGAGI (reference sequence). This CDR3 comprises 11 residues. CDR3 protein: CASTPGAGYTF. CDR3 bases: TGTGCCAGCACCCCCGGGGCGGGCTACACCTTC.

This chain links TRBV18 with TRBJ2-3; 10 nucleotides agree with TRBD2. V shed 3 bases and J 1 base; nucleotides not matched to a gene: 1. This CDR3 contains 15 residues. CDR1 KGHSH and CDR2 LQKENI come from the germline V gene. The CDR3 DNA sequence: TGTGCCAGCTCACCCCTAGCGGGGGGCACAGATACGCAGTATTTT. This sequence encodes CASSPLAGGTDTQYF.

V usage is TRBV5-6 and J usage is TRBJ2-5; TRBD2 aligns across 11 bases. Trimming removed 0 bases from V and 7 bases from J; junction bases left unmatched: 2. This CDR3 region has 14 residues. Germline values: CDR1 SGHDT, CDR2 YYEEEE. Written as DNA, the CDR3 is TGTGCCAGCAGCTTGGCTAGCGGGGGGTTGACCCAGTACTTC. Protein sequence: CASSLASGGLTQYF.

This chain uses TRBV5-1 with TRBJ2-2, with D perhaps matching TRBD2 (6 bases). V lost 1 base to trimming and J lost 3 bases, with 16 bases between them. The CDR3 extends over 17 amino acids. Looked up from germline, CDR1 is SGHRS and CDR2 is YFSETQ. This CDR3 is CASSLRGGIADTGELFF. DNA of the CDR3: TGCGCCAGCAGCTTGCGAGGCGGGATAGCGGACACCGGGGAGCTGTTTTTT.

The chain links TRBV28 to TRBJ2-7, with TRBD2 matching 11 bases. After removal of 8 bases from V and 4 bases from J, the junction contained 13 bases not matched to a gene. The CDR3 consists of 16 residues. Germline V lookup: CDR1 MDHEN, CDR2 SYDVKM. The CDR3 here is CASGWQPGLAAYEQYF. The CDR3 DNA is TGTGCCAGCGGGTGGCAACCGGGACTAGCGGCATACGAGCAGTACTTC.